The 17 T cell receptor beta chains below were found in one sample sequenced in a study of T cell responses to AZD1222 COVID-19 vaccine. Generated by immunoSEQ multiplex PCR, the TCRdb table keeps only in-frame clones and is missing some. This table has 65,000 to 90,000 clones, roughly nine tenths appearing once. The specimen comprised peripheral blood, sampled 28 days after the second AZD1222 dose. These receptor sequences come from an adult who received the AZD1222 COVID-19 vaccine.

The chain uses TRBV6-1 and TRBJ2-7; TRBD2 matches at 7 bases. J gave up 3 bases and V 2 bases, and 4 bases lay outside the gene matches. This CDR3 contains 14 residues. Germline CDR1 MNHNS, CDR2 SASEGT. The chain's CDR3 is CASSEPGEGYEQYF. DNA for the CDR3: TGTGCCAGCAGTGAACCTGGGGAGGGCTACGAGCAGTACTTC.

This clone was picked up one time. The chain uses TRBV2 and TRBJ1-3; D may be TRBD1 (5 bases). V shed 3 bases and J shed 4 bases, with 13 bases lying between them. CDR3 length: 15 residues. CDR1 and CDR2 (germline): SNHLY, FYNNEI. The DNA for the CDR3 is TGTGCCAGCAGTGAGTACGTGACAGCAGGAAACACCATATATTTT. Its protein product is CASSEYVTAGNTIYF.

This clone was seen just once. This chain links TRBV27 with TRBJ1-1; no clear D. There are 13 residues in the CDR3. The germline V and J ends were trimmed by 3 bases and 8 bases, with 13 bases remaining between them. The germline V gene encodes CDR1 MNHEY and CDR2 SMNVEV (reference sequence). The DNA for the CDR3 is TGTGCCAGCAGTTTGTCAAGAAACGGGGAAGCTTTCTTT. This encodes CASSLSRNGEAFF.

The rearrangement joins TRBV29-1 to TRBJ1-5, with unresolved D. The V end lost 7 bases, the J end lost 0 bases, and 7 bases lay between the germline ends. Germline-derived CDR1 and CDR2 are SQVTM and ANQGSEA. This CDR3 spans 12 amino acids. As DNA, the CDR3 is TGCAGCGCCCGATTTAGCAATCAGCCCCAGCATTTT. Amino acid sequence: CSARFSNQPQHF.

The chain employs TRBV7-2 and TRBJ2-7, with D unresolved. V lost 3 bases to trimming and J lost 3 bases, with 12 bases between them. Germline V CDR1 and CDR2: SGHTA, FQGNSA. CDR3 length equals 14 residues. The CDR3 sequence is CASSFFQSDYEQYF. The CDR3, as DNA: TGTGCCAGCAGCTTCTTCCAGTCCGACTACGAGCAGTACTTC.

This chain connects TRBV7-9 to TRBJ2-1; 12 bases agree with TRBD2. The CDR3 sequence is 14 residues long. CDR1 SEHNR and CDR2 FQNEAQ come from the germline V gene (reference sequence). V lost 6 bases, J lost 6 bases, and 3 bases stayed unmatched. The CDR3 coding sequence is TGTGCCAGCAGTCCTAGCGGGAGGGCCAATGAGCAGTTCTTC. Its translation is CASSPSGRANEQFF.

The chain carries TRBV9 and TRBJ2-7; weak D call: TRBD2 (6 bases). Looked up from germline, CDR1 is SGDLS and CDR2 is YYNGEE. The CDR3 contains 14 residues. Trimming pared 4 bases from V and 2 bases from J, leaving 13 bases between. The CDR3 nucleotides read TGTGCCAGCAGCCCCGGGGGACCAACCTACGAGCAGTACTTC. This sequence encodes CASSPGGPTYEQYF.

V and J are TRBV10-1 and TRBJ2-2, with D unclear. Germline V gives CDR1 WNHNN, CDR2 SYGVQD (reference sequence). Between the trimmed V and J ends, which lost 4 bases and 1 base, there was a span of 10 bases. The CDR3 is 15 amino acids. Here the CDR3 reads CASSGGARNTGELFF. The DNA of the CDR3 is TGCGCCAGCAGTGGAGGAGCCCGGAACACCGGGGAGCTGTTTTTT.

This sequence joins TRBV6-6 and TRBJ2-3; 10 nucleotides match TRBD2. V shed 5 bases, J shed 4 bases, and the junction held 15 bases outside the gene matches. CDR3 size: 18 residues. From germline, CDR1 is MNHNY and CDR2 SVGAGI (reference sequence). Here the CDR3 DNA reads TGTGCCAGCAGTCCCACCCTGAGACTAGCGGGTCTCTCAGATACGCAGTATTTT. Its protein product is CASSPTLRLAGLSDTQYF.

The rearrangement links TRBV10-3 to TRBJ1-5; D gene unclear. The CDR3 has 14 amino acids. V lost 3 bases and J lost 1, with 7 bases in between. In germline, CDR1 is ENHRY, CDR2 SYGVKD. The CDR3 sequence is CAISEAVSNQPQHF. Written as DNA, the CDR3 is TGTGCCATCAGTGAAGCAGTGAGCAATCAGCCCCAGCATTTT.

The chain uses TRBV10-3 and TRBJ1-1; 7 nucleotides match TRBD1. V was pared by 4 bases and J by 8 bases, with 4 bases of the junction left unmatched. Looked up from germline, CDR1 is ENHRY and CDR2 is SYGVKD. The CDR3 contains 12 residues. This chain's CDR3 is CAISGSGGEAFF. CDR3 nucleotide sequence: TGTGCCATCAGTGGGTCAGGGGGAGAAGCTTTCTTT.

The rearrangement uses TRBV6-5 and TRBJ1-4, with unresolved D. The CDR3 is made up of 15 amino acids. V was shortened by 7 bases and J by 0 bases, with 12 bases between the two germline ends. Looked up from germline, CDR1 is MNHEY and CDR2 is SVGAGI. The CDR3 here is CASTRTLATNEKLFF. Here the CDR3 DNA reads TGTGCCAGCACCAGGACCCTAGCAACTAATGAAAAACTGTTTTTT.

In DNA form, the CDR3 reads TGTGCCAGCTCACCTACGGACTTCTTGCGGTTCTTC. Translated, it gives CASSPTDFLRFF. The chain has TRBV18 and TRBJ2-1; D is perhaps TRBD2 (5 bases). Trimming cost V 3 bases and J 15 bases, with 15 bases left between them. The germline gives CDR1 KGHSH, CDR2 LQKENI. The CDR3 loop spans 12 amino acids.

The chain employs TRBV2 and TRBJ1-1; D perhaps matches TRBD1 (6 bases). This CDR3 comprises 11 residues. V lost 7 bases, J lost 5 bases, and 8 bases lay in between. Germline lookup yields CDR1 SNHLY and CDR2 FYNNEI. In nucleotides, the CDR3 is TGTGCCAGCAAGGACAGTACTGAAGCTTTCTTT. It yields the protein CASKDSTEAFF. The whole variable domain, remainder taken from reference TRBV2 and TRBJ1-1, is EPEVTQTPSHQVTQMGQEVILRCVPISNHLYFYWYRQILGQKVEFLVSFYNNEISEKSEIFDDQFSVERPDGSNFTLKIRSTKLEDSAMYFCASKDSTEAFFGQGTRLTVV.

V usage is TRBV6-5 and J usage is TRBJ2-7, with 11 nucleotides matching TRBD1. Germline assignment: CDR1 MNHEY and CDR2 SVGAGI. V dropped 3 bases and J dropped 3; count of bases not matched to a gene: 4. This CDR3 has 15 residues. This CDR3 reads CASSYSGTGGYEQYF. CDR3 in DNA: TGTGCCAGCAGTTATTCCGGGACAGGGGGCTACGAGCAGTACTTC.

V and J are TRBV6-5 and TRBJ1-2, with unresolved D. Germline V gives CDR1 MNHEY, CDR2 SVGAGI. This CDR3 spans 15 amino acids. Trimming stripped 6 bases from V and 2 bases from J, with 16 bases between. The CDR3 DNA is TGTGCCAGCAGCAAAGTGGACGGCTTAAACTATGGCTACACCTTC. Its translation is CASSKVDGLNYGYTF.

The chain employs TRBV19 and TRBJ1-4; the match to TRBD1 covers 9 bases. Germline values: CDR1 LNHDA, CDR2 SQIVND (reference sequence). With V trimmed by 2 bases and J by 12 bases, 4 bases remained unmatched. The CDR3 spans 13 residues. The CDR3 DNA is TGTGCCAGTAGTATACAGACAGGGGGAGAACTGTTTTTT. This gives the protein CASSIQTGGELFF.